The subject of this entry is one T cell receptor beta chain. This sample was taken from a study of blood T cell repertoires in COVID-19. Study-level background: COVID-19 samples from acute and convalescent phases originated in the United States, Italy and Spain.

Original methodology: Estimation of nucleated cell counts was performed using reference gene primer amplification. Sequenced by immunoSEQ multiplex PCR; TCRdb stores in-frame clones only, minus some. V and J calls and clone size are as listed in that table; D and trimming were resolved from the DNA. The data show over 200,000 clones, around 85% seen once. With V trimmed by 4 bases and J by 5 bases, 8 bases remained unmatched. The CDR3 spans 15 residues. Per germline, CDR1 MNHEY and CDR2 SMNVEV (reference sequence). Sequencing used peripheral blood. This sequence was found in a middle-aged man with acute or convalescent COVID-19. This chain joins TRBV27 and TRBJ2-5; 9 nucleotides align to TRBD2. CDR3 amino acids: CASSSGLAPMETQYF. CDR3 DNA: TGTGCCAGCAGTTCCGGACTAGCGCCTATGGAGACCCAGTACTTC.